This TCR beta chain was observed in a study of blood T cell repertoires in COVID-19. Study as a whole: Material from acute and convalescent COVID-19 was sourced from the United States, Italy and Spain. PBMCs, B-cell-depleted T cells, or T cells were the source of the cDNA or gDNA that made up the material.

Per germline, CDR1 LGHNA and CDR2 YSLEER. CDR3 length: 14 amino acids. J was trimmed by 4 bases and V by 5 bases; bases with no gene match: 3. As handled by the study authors: Using reference gene primer amplification, nucleated cell counts were estimated. Only in-frame clones appear in the TCRdb table, and some are missing; sequencing was by immunoSEQ multiplex PCR. For V, J and clone size, that table is used; D and trimming come from the DNA. The table shows roughly 230,000 clones, with around 83% occurring only once. This TCR was sampled from a man aged 35-49 years with acute or convalescent COVID-19. This sequence joins TRBV4-3 and TRBJ1-1; 11 nucleotides match TRBD1. Sequencing used peripheral blood. The CDR3 loop reads CASSEDRGRTEAFF. CDR3 nucleotides: TGCGCCAGCAGCGAGGACAGGGGGCGCACTGAAGCTTTCTTT.